The clone carrying this TCR beta chain has ten or more counts. What it recognizes is unknown. These data come from a study of T-cell memory formation after mild COVID-19. About the research overall: TCR clusters showed largely donor specificity.

Study findings and constraints: In pre-infection memory, a portion of responding clones appeared, which suggested that cross-reactive memory joined. Contracting clones from day 15 to 85 had balanced CD4/CD8; later expanders favoured CD4+.

V was clipped by 4 bases and J by 8 bases, with 20 bases between them. Germline CDR1 is SGHAT and CDR2 is FQNNGV. The CDR3 is made up of 16 amino acids. One entry per CDR3 protein, called by TCRdb with MiXCR from the 5' RACE reads. The table includes fewer than 60,000 distinct CDR3 sequences, 25% to 35% detected once. The genes are TRBV11-2 and TRBJ1-4; tentative D call: TRBD1 (5 bases). The TCR originated in a man aged 18 to 30 who had mild COVID-19 (a few samples of this study predate the infection). Cell type and time point are not known. The sequencing input was PBMCs or a T cell subset sorted from them (not recorded which). CDR3 DNA sequence: TGTGCCAGCAGCTCGGGACGCTCAACTCTTGCCGAAAAACTGTTTTTT. Protein sequence: CASSSGRSTLAEKLFF. The full variable domain, completed using reference TRBV11-2 and TRBJ1-4, is EAGVAQSPRYKIIEKRQSVAFWCNPISGHATLYWYQQILGQGPKLLIQFQNNGVVDDSQLPKDRFSAERLKGVDSTLKIQPAKLEDSAVYLCASSSGRSTLAEKLFFGSGTQLSVL.